The rows below give T cell receptor beta chains drawn from one sample of a study of cytomegalovirus exposure and HLA in healthy donors. The protocol was immunoSEQ multiplex PCR, while the TCRdb copy is restricted to in-frame clones and leaves out a portion. The data hold about 200,000 clones, with around 80% observed a single time. Sequencing was done on a sample of PBMCs. The source is a man aged 45-65 years in good health and CMV-seronegative. The CDR3 runs from the conserved cysteine through the conserved F or W. D genes are given only for firm matches. Clone size appears in some rows only: once, few, many, or a class for an expanded clone.

D	J	size	V	CDR3	DNA
NA	TRBJ1-5	once	TRBV5-6	CASSRREGLPANQPQHF	TGTGCCAGCAGCCGCCGGGAAGGGCTGCCGGCCAATCAGCCCCAGCATTTT
NA	TRBJ1-2	few	TRBV4-1	CASSQAPSGGETNYGYTF	TGCGCCAGCAGCCAAGCTCCCTCCGGAGGAGAAACTAACTATGGCTACACCTTC
NA	TRBJ2-4	NA	TRBV2	CASTPSEGNIQYF	TGTGCCAGCACCCCCAGCGAGGGAAACATTCAGTACTTC
NA	TRBJ1-5	NA	TRBV7-2	CASSLSHSNQPQHF	TGTGCCAGCAGCTTATCCCATAGCAATCAGCCCCAGCATTTT
NA	TRBJ1-2	NA	TRBV19	CASTEAFNYGYTF	TGTGCCAGTACAGAGGCATTTAACTATGGCTACACCTTC
TRBD2	TRBJ2-7	NA	TRBV6-1	CASRRTSGLYEQYF	TGTGCCAGCAGACGGACTAGCGGATTGTACGAGCAGTACTTC
NA	TRBJ1-5	NA	TRBV19	CASSKAVSNQPQHF	TGTGCCAGTAGTAAGGCGGTGAGCAATCAGCCCCAGCATTTT
TRBD1	TRBJ1-3	few	TRBV6-6	CASSYGTGEVDTIYF	TGTGCCAGCAGTTACGGGACAGGGGAGGTGGACACCATATATTTT
TRBD2	TRBJ2-5	NA	TRBV27	CASSSLAGGVETQYF	TGTGCCAGCAGTTCTCTAGCGGGAGGGGTAGAGACCCAGTACTTC
TRBD2	TRBJ2-3	NA	TRBV5-1	CASSLVLLAGGPGTDTQYF	TGCGCCAGCAGCTTGGTATTACTAGCGGGAGGGCCCGGCACAGATACGCAGTATTTT
TRBD2	TRBJ2-5	NA	TRBV9	CASSVGRGAGGGETQYF	TGTGCCAGCAGCGTAGGAAGGGGAGCGGGAGGGGGAGAGACCCAGTACTTC
NA	TRBJ2-5	NA	TRBV6-5	CASGRGQETQYF	TGTGCCAGCGGGCGGGGCCAAGAGACCCAGTACTTC
TRBD1	TRBJ2-5	many	TRBV19	CASSISGQGAHETQYF	TGTGCCAGTAGTATCTCAGGACAGGGGGCGCATGAGACCCAGTACTTC
TRBD1	TRBJ2-2	few	TRBV4-1	CASSQGRQGTGELFF	TGCGCCAGCAGCCAAGGCAGACAGGGCACCGGGGAGCTGTTTTTT
TRBD1	TRBJ2-7	NA	TRBV6-6	CASSSPGQGSYEQYF	TGTGCCAGCAGTTCTCCGGGACAGGGCTCCTACGAGCAGTACTTC
TRBD2	TRBJ2-5	NA	TRBV7-2	CASSPGLAGGNEQYF	TGTGCCAGCAGCCCAGGACTAGCGGGAGGAAATGAGCAGTACTTC
NA	TRBJ1-2	NA	TRBV27	CASSRRGGADGYTF	TGTGCCAGCAGTCGAAGAGGGGGGGCTGATGGCTACACCTTC
NA	TRBJ2-2	NA	TRBV7-8	CASSLDRNTGELFF	TGTGCCAGCAGCCTGGACAGGAACACCGGGGAGCTGTTTTTT
TRBD1	TRBJ2-7	NA	TRBV28	CASSSRDRAGAYEQYF	TGTGCCAGCAGTAGCCGGGACAGGGCCGGAGCCTACGAGCAGTACTTC
TRBD1	TRBJ1-1	NA	TRBV4-1	CASSRYRGTEAFF	TGCGCCAGCAGCCGGTACAGGGGGACTGAAGCTTTCTTT
NA	TRBJ2-1	NA	TRBV7-9	CASSLARLASDNEQFF	TGTGCCAGCAGCTTAGCGAGGCTAGCGTCAGACAATGAGCAGTTCTTC
TRBD1	TRBJ2-7	NA	TRBV14	CASSQDDRVISEQYF	TGTGCCAGCAGCCAAGATGACAGGGTAATTAGCGAGCAGTACTTC
TRBD1	TRBJ2-5	NA	TRBV2	CASGRQGRETQYF	TGTGCCAGCGGCAGACAGGGGAGAGAGACCCAGTACTTC
NA	TRBJ1-3	few	TRBV9	CASSVGGGGGNTIYF	TGTGCCAGCAGCGTAGGGGGGGGCGGTGGAAACACCATATATTTT
NA	TRBJ2-7	once	TRBV7-7	CASSPGLNYEQYF	TGTGCTAGCAGCCCCGGACTGAACTACGAGCAGTACTTC
TRBD2	TRBJ2-2	NA	TRBV6-6	CASSYSSGRAGGELFF	TGTGCCAGCAGTTACTCTAGCGGGAGGGCGGGCGGGGAGCTGTTTTTT
TRBD2	TRBJ2-1	NA	TRBV28	CASSSTRGTSGFNEQFF	TGTGCCAGCAGTTCAACCCGGGGGACTAGCGGCTTCAATGAGCAGTTCTTC
TRBD1	TRBJ1-2	NA	TRBV6-6	CASSRGQGGYGYTF	TGTGCCAGCAGCCGGGGACAGGGGGGCTATGGCTACACCTTC
NA	TRBJ2-2	NA	TRBV28	CASSFFGELFF	TGTGCCAGCAGTTTCTTCGGGGAGCTGTTTTTT
TRBD2	TRBJ2-3	NA	TRBV14	CASSHQLAASTDTQYF	TGTGCCAGCAGCCACCAGCTAGCGGCTAGCACAGATACGCAGTATTTT
NA	TRBJ1-1	once	TRBV29-1	CSVGRGRNTEAFF	TGCAGCGTTGGGAGGGGCAGGAACACTGAAGCTTTCTTT
NA	TRBJ2-3	NA	TRBV4-1	CASSPNLVGGTTDTQYF	TGCGCCAGCAGCCCAAATCTGGTAGGAGGCACCACAGATACGCAGTATTTT
TRBD1	TRBJ1-5	NA	TRBV11-2	CASSWTGGQPQHF	TGTGCCAGCAGCTGGACAGGGGGGCAGCCCCAGCATTTT
NA	TRBJ1-5	NA	TRBV15	CATSRQARGSNQPQHF	TGTGCCACCAGCAGACAGGCCAGGGGAAGCAATCAGCCCCAGCATTTT
TRBD2	TRBJ2-2	NA	TRBV2	CASSPIAGNTGELFF	TGTGCCAGCAGTCCCATAGCGGGGAACACCGGGGAGCTGTTTTTT
TRBD2	TRBJ2-7	NA	TRBV5-1	CASSLAFPGLADYEQYF	TGCGCCAGCAGCTTGGCCTTCCCCGGACTAGCGGATTACGAGCAGTACTTC
TRBD2	TRBJ2-3	NA	TRBV27	CATANPGTSVFLRTDTQYF	TGTGCAACCGCGAATCCCGGGACTAGCGTATTCCTCCGCACAGATACGCAGTATTTT
NA	TRBJ1-1	once	TRBV29-1	CSVEVRGQNTEAFF	TGCAGCGTTGAGGTGAGGGGACAGAACACTGAAGCTTTCTTT
NA	TRBJ2-1	NA	TRBV28	CASSPPGSSYNEQFF	TGTGCCAGCAGCCCCCCGGGTAGCTCCTACAATGAGCAGTTCTTC
TRBD2	TRBJ2-7	NA	TRBV9	CASSVGSGSGYEQYF	TGTGCCAGCAGCGTAGGGAGCGGGAGCGGCTACGAGCAGTACTTC
NA	TRBJ1-2	NA	TRBV5-5	CASSLDSGPYGYTF	TGTGCCAGCAGCCTTGACAGCGGGCCGTATGGCTACACCTTC
TRBD1	TRBJ2-7	NA	TRBV29-1	CSVAGQGVSYEQYF	TGCAGCGTTGCTGGACAGGGAGTTTCCTACGAGCAGTACTTC
NA	TRBJ2-1	NA	TRBV7-3	CASSPPGGGYGEQFF	TGTGCCAGCAGCCCCCCTGGGGGAGGTTACGGTGAGCAGTTCTTC
NA	TRBJ2-5	NA	TRBV11-2	CASRQVKETQYF	TGTGCCAGCAGACAAGTTAAAGAGACCCAGTACTTC
NA	TRBJ1-2	NA	TRBV28	CASSPDTLNYGYTF	TGTGCCAGCAGTCCCGATACTCTGAACTATGGCTACACCTTC
NA	TRBJ2-4	NA	TRBV5-1	CASTDGQIRYF	TGCGCCAGCACCGATGGCCAAATACGGTACTTC
NA	TRBJ2-2	NA	TRBV9	CASSWQYGGELFF	TGTGCCAGCAGCTGGCAGTATGGCGGGGAGCTGTTTTTT
TRBD2	TRBJ2-4	few	TRBV19	CASKTSGRSPNIQYF	TGTGCCAGTAAAACTAGCGGGAGATCTCCAAACATTCAGTACTTC